The present T cell receptor (beta chain) was sequenced within a study of tumor-infiltrating lymphocytes in primary liver carcinoma (dated by TCRdb to 2017 to 2019). The study in broad terms: The five patients, three men and two women aged 30 to 69 years, had hepatocellular carcinoma (four) or combined HCC and intrahepatic cholangiocarcinoma (one). Tumors of the five patients were stage T1-T3 N0M0 with maximum diameters of roughly 4 to 10 cm. Each sample produced about 3.65 to 8 million productive TCRbeta reads, and read depth showed no significant difference between tissue types. Across five regions of each liver tumor, along with adjacent normal tissue and blood, the study brought together TCRbeta repertoire sequencing, expression microarrays and whole-exome sequencing. A total of approximately 35 specimens from 5 patients underwent TCRbeta repertoire sequencing, comprising about 25 tumor regions, 5 adjacent noncancerous liver tissues and 5 peripheral blood samples. The roughly 27 tumor region samples were profiled with Agilent mRNA microarrays so that TCRbeta repertoire diversity could be related to the local molecular phenotype. Repertoires from technical replicates were highly reproducible, with mean shared-clone rates roughly 0.89 and correlation coefficients above 0.95.

Starting from 450 to 500 ng total RNA, TCRbeta-specific cDNA was produced by reverse transcription with a constant-region primer and ProtoScript II reverse transcriptase. Three nested multiplex PCR rounds, following a slightly modified ARM-PCR procedure, were used to build the TCRbeta libraries. Each of the first two PCR rounds ran for approximately 10 cycles using multiplex TRBV1-TRBV30 forward primers together with a Cbeta reverse primer. Sample barcodes and Illumina adapters were attached in a final 25-cycle PCR using Deep VentR polymerase. Amplicons of 200-500 bp were gel-purified with a QIAquick gel extraction kit before sequencing. An Illumina HiSeq 2500 was used to sequence the TCRbeta amplicons with 250-bp paired-end reads. The original methods were these. To recover full CDR3 sequences, reads were quality-trimmed using Trimmomatic v0.33 and paired reads were then merged using FLASH v1.2.11. V, D and J germline segments were assigned to the rearranged TCRbeta sequences by MiGEC v1.2.1b. Clonotype statistics and Shannon-Wiener diversity indices were computed with VDJtools v1.0.0. Except for diversity analysis, only each sample's 250 most abundant clonotypes were used in subsequent analyses to reduce sampling bias. TCRdb reprocessed the public reads (quality trimming at Q25 with fastp, clone calling with MiXCR) and kept in-frame beta chains. Rows matching on CDR3 protein sequence are summarized as one entry with the most common DNA and genes. TCRdb assigned the V and J calls; the authors' analysis was not used. Recorded for this sample are under 50,000 distinct CDR3 sequences; 71% of them occurred a single time. Clones ranked in the top ten supply 29% of the sample.

Total RNA and DNA were co-extracted from about 19-30 mg of bulk tissue with the AllPrep DNA/RNA mini kit, without cell sorting. Four or five patients with histopathologically diagnosed primary liver carcinoma underwent surgical resection in China between November 2015 and 2016. Chronic HBV infection was present in the patients, and the patients were treatment-naive at sampling. Five spatially separated regions were sampled from each tumor: the superior, inferior, left-lateral and right-lateral poles, plus the tumor centre. Histology showed that every tumor sample contained more than 80% viable tumor cells. Each fresh piece of tumor and adjacent tissue was cut in two, with one half stored in RNAlater at -80 degrees C and the other half sent for histology. The cysteine opens and the phenylalanine closes a CDR3 of 15 amino acids. The DNA shown is the 45-base CDR3, in frame from base 1. On this clonotype itself: The antigen it recognizes is unknown. It has no much larger one-base neighbor in the sample; base qualities were not kept.

Overall study results and their limits: A significantly larger repertoire fraction was made up by the top 250 clones in tumors than in blood (p = 0.039). Because the samples were bulk and unsorted, CD4+ and CD8+ T cell repertoires could not be compared. Because only the TCR beta chain was sequenced and unpaired alpha chains were not captured, true repertoire diversity is likely underestimated. Just about 7.5-25% of top clones turned up in all five regions of a tumor, which suggests spatial heterogeneity among tumor-infiltrating T cells. Only a few patients were included in the study, and the authors note that the findings should be validated in a larger study. Pairs of tumor regions showed greater repertoire overlap (mean about 36%) than tumor-adjacent pairs (roughly 17%) or tumor-blood pairs (about 15%), which is consistent with antigen-driven expansion.

The receptor chain draws on TRBV21-1 and TRBJ1-3. TRBV21-1 is noted as a pseudogene. The sequence came from a man aged 40-50 years with primary liver carcinoma and hepatitis B virus infection. Input material: liver tumor tissue from sampling region 5. This sample's cell subset or site label indicates: tumor region T5, tumor centre. The DNA is TGTGCCAGCAGCATAACCAGACGGTCTGGAAACACCATATATTTT. Its protein reads: CASSITRRSGNTIYF.